This TCR beta chain was recovered during a study of OX40 agonist ivuxolimab in advanced cancers. Profiling relied on immunoSEQ multiplex PCR, and the TCRdb table lists in-frame clones only, not all of them. This sample carries about 73,000 clones, 80% to 95% of them seen once, and the ten largest clones take 0.5% to 0.55%. CDR1 and CDR2 from the germline V gene are MNHNS and SASEGT. The CDR3 is 13 amino acids. Germline trimming cut 7 bases from V and 6 bases from J; bases unmatched to any gene: 2. The material sequenced was CD4+ or CD8+ T cells sorted from blood, taken in a trial of the OX40 agonist ivuxolimab. V usage is TRBV6-1 and J usage is TRBJ2-1; 11 nucleotides align to TRBD2. The TCR comes from an adult with an advanced solid tumor such as melanoma, head and neck, liver or kidney cancer. The CDR3 bases are TGTGCCAGCACCACTAGCGGGGGCAATGAGCAGTTCTTC. The encoded protein is CASTTSGGNEQFF.